This T cell receptor beta chain originates from a study of shared clonotypes between healthy human individuals. Study overall: Researchers drew samples from a couple of women and a few men aged 18 to 49.

Broader study findings: Unshared clonotypes carried lower generation probabilities than those common to all four donors.

Libraries were prepared by immunoSEQ multiplex PCR; TCRdb keeps only in-frame clonotypes and omits some of them. The table has roughly 2,000,000 clones, over 85% seen once; the top ten hold 1% to 1.5%. CD8 cells regarded as naive lacked CD45RO, were positively chosen for CCR7, and omitted terminally differentiated effector memory CD45RA+ cells. Recent vaccinations or acute infections were absent in the healthy HIV-negative adult donors. This CDR3 region has 16 residues. CDR1 and CDR2 from the germline V gene are SGDLS and YYNGEE. After removal of 0 bases from V and 2 bases from J, the junction contained 5 bases not matched to a gene. Turning to this clone: Its target is unknown. The sample holds other DNA sequences that translate to the same CDR3.

The sequence derives from a man aged 18 to 30 in good health. Sequenced sample: naive CD8+ T cells sorted from blood. The V and J genes are TRBV9 and TRBJ2-7, with 10 positions matching TRBD2. DNA for the CDR3: TGTGCCAGCAGCGTAGACAGCGGGGGGGCAACCTACGAGCAGTACTTC. It translates to CASSVDSGGATYEQYF.